This TCR beta chain stems from a study of a mutant IDH1 vaccine in newly diagnosed glioma. Study-level information: Treated patients had a mean age of around 39 years and a sex split that was around 62% male and roughly 40% female.

Method: immunoSEQ multiplex PCR; TCRdb's copy keeps in-frame clones and lacks some. Altogether about 56,000 clones are present, 86% being singletons, with the ten largest covering roughly 1.5%. Germline CDR1 is SGHRS and CDR2 is YFSETQ. The CDR3 spans 15 residues. The ends were cut back, 4 bases at V and 3 bases at J, with 13 bases in the middle. Worth noting for this clone: Antigen: not known.

The time point was: week 35, safety follow-up. Topical imiquimod accompanied each vaccine dose, which consisted of 300 ug of mutant IDH1 20-mer peptide. Donor diagnoses consisted of new WHO grade 3 or 4 IDH1-mutant, ATRX-lost astrocytomas. Broader study findings: Alterations occurring in top peripheral T cell clonotypes seemed unrelated to pseudoprogression.

This specimen was PBMCs, taken from a glioma patient whose treatment included an IDH1 peptide vaccine. The clonotype originates from a man aged 40-55 years with glioma. J is TRBJ1-4 and V is TRBV5-1, with D hard to call. The chain's CDR3 is CASSPVAGANEKLFF. The CDR3 coding sequence is TGCGCCAGCAGCCCGGTGGCAGGCGCTAATGAAAAACTGTTTTTT.